This TCR beta chain is drawn from a study of T cell changes during pregnancy in multiple sclerosis. Trimming took 6 bases from V and 4 from J; bases not matched to a gene: 11. This CDR3 has 15 amino acids. The germline V gene encodes CDR1 SGHNT and CDR2 YYREEE (reference sequence). This table comes from immunoSEQ multiplex PCR, and its TCRdb copy is limited to in-frame clones, with some not included. The repertoire holds under 65,000 clones, with around 90% as singletons. The chain combines TRBV5-4 with TRBJ2-3; 7 positions match TRBD2. The sequencing here drew on peripheral blood, taken in the first trimester of pregnancy. The receptor's source is a female donor in good health, enrolled as a control in a pregnancy study. CDR3 sequence (DNA): TGTGCCAGCAAGGGACGCGGGAGTGCTTCAGATACGCAGTATTTT. Translating gives CASKGRGSASDTQYF. The entire variable domain, with the rest obtained from reference TRBV5-4 and TRBJ2-3, is as follows: ETGVTQSPTHLIKTRGQQVTLRCSSQSGHNTVSWYQQALGQGPQFIFQYYREEENGRGNFPPRFSGLQFPNYSSELNVNALELDDSALYLCASKGRGSASDTQYFGPGTRLTVL.